This T cell receptor (beta chain) was identified during a study of cytotoxic CD8 clonotypes in ibrutinib-treated CLL. Across the study: The study included roughly 10 relapsed/refractory and roughly 15 treatment-naive patients; approximately 17 had IGHV unmutated disease. Productive templates per sample averaged 255,043; productive rearrangements, 94,082. The study, taken as a whole, reports: Baseline levels of clonality went above those of age-matched healthy donors and moved with circulating CD8+ T-cell counts. There were differences in sampling times between sustained-remission and progressing patients.

The data were produced by immunoSEQ multiplex PCR, yet TCRdb's version contains in-frame clones alone and is incomplete. The profile shows about 250,000 clones, 70% of them singletons. Germline assignment: CDR1 SGHRS and CDR2 YFSETQ. This CDR3 is 14 amino acids long. The ends were cut back, 7 bases at V and 8 bases at J, with 19 bases in the middle. Worth noting for this clone: Its cognate antigen is unknown.

The receptor was derived from a human donor with chronic lymphocytic leukemia. This specimen consisted of PBMCs, obtained after 24 months of ibrutinib treatment. V and J are TRBV5-1 and TRBJ2-1, with no clear D. This CDR3 is CASAVEELWDEQFF. In DNA form, the CDR3 reads TGCGCCAGCGCCGTAGAGGAGCTTTGGGATGAGCAGTTCTTC.